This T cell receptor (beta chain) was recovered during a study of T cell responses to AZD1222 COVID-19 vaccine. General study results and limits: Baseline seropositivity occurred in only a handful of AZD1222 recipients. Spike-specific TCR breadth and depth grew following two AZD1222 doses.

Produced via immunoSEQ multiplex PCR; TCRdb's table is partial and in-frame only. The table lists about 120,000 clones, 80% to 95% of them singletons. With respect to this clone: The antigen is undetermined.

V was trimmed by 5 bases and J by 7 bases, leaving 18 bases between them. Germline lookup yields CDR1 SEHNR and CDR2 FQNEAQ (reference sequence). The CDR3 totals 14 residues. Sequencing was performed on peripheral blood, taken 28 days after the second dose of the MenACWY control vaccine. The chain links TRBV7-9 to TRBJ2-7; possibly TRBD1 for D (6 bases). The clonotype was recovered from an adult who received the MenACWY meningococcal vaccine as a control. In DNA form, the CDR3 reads TGTGCCAGCAGCCCCCTTCCAGGGGCGCGGGAGCAGTACTTC. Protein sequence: CASSPLPGAREQYF.